A single sample is the source of the 13 T cell receptor beta chains below, sequenced in a study of T cell repertoires in cytomegalovirus infection. Their antigens are not known. Each CDR3 protein is one row after TCRdb ran MiXCR on the reads. The table has 570,000 or so distinct CDR3 sequences, about 40% seen once. The specimen comprised cultured PBMCs, sampled from culture after CMV antigen stimulation. The receptors shown here come from a human donor in good health (CMV status not recorded). Some clones in this sample may be carry-over from other donors' samples.

The rearrangement joins TRBV5-1 to TRBJ1-1; D possibly corresponds to TRBD1 (5 bases). The CDR3 spans 13 residues. The germline V gene has CDR1 SGHRS and CDR2 YFSETQ. The germline V and J ends were trimmed by 0 bases and 5 bases, with 8 bases remaining between them. CDR3 nucleotides: TGCGCCAGCAGCTTGGAGTGGGGGACTGAAGCTTTCTTT. Translating it yields CASSLEWGTEAFF.

The J gene is TRBJ2-7, the V gene TRBV4-1; D may be TRBD1 or TRBD2 (6 bases each). The germline V gene has CDR1 MGHRA and CDR2 YSYEKL. Trimming pared 5 bases from V and 7 bases from J, leaving 9 bases between. The CDR3 sequence is 11 residues long. The CDR3 DNA follows: TGCGCCAGCAGCGGAGGGACAGAGCAGTACTTC. Translated: CASSGGTEQYF.

This clonotype turned up a few times. The chain links TRBV7-2 to TRBJ2-7; D is undetermined. Trimming took 6 bases from V and 5 from J, leaving 20 bases between them. The CDR3 covers 15 residues. Germline V CDR1 and CDR2: SGHTA, FQGNSA. The CDR3 sequence: CASSPILGGFDEQYF. The CDR3 nucleotides read TGTGCCAGCAGTCCGATTCTCGGTGGGTTCGACGAGCAGTACTTC. The whole variable domain, filled in from reference TRBV7-2 and TRBJ2-7, reads GAGVSQSPSNKVTEKGKDVELRCDPISGHTALYWYRQSLGQGLEFLIYFQGNSAPDKSGLPSDRFSAERTGGSVSTLTIQRTQQEDSAVYLCASSPILGGFDEQYFGPGTRLTVT.

The V call is TRBV7-9, the J call TRBJ2-7; 7 bases are a match to TRBD2. Germline V gives CDR1 SEHNR, CDR2 FQNEAQ (reference sequence). The CDR3 runs to 14 residues. With 7 bases clipped from V and 3 bases from J, the junction kept 9 bases outside the gene matches. The chain's CDR3 is CASTTSQNLYEQYF. CDR3 nucleotide sequence: TGTGCCAGCACGACTAGCCAAAACCTCTACGAGCAGTACTTC.

This clonotype was seen many times. CDR3 amino acids: CASSLELFETSGLSEQYF. The CDR3, as DNA: TGTGCCAGCAGCTTAGAGCTCTTTGAGACTAGCGGGCTGTCCGAGCAGTACTTC. The rearrangement uses TRBV7-2 and TRBJ2-7; 10 bases are shared with TRBD2. The V and J ends lost 1 base and 6 bases, in that order; junction bases with no gene match: 15. The germline gives CDR1 SGHTA, CDR2 FQGNSA. This CDR3 is 18 amino acids long.

The chain combines TRBV6-5 with TRBJ2-1, with 11 bases that match TRBD2. This CDR3 spans 16 amino acids. Losses at the gene ends were 6 bases for V and 4 bases for J; bases not matched to a gene: 8. Germline-derived CDR1 and CDR2 are MNHEY and SVGAGI. The CDR3 is CASRPRGLAVYNEQFF. CDR3 DNA: TGTGCCAGCAGACCCCGGGGACTAGCGGTATACAATGAGCAGTTCTTC.

A remark on this clonotype: Mismatch with germline at one junction end may stem from a read error. The chain links TRBV7-9 to TRBJ2-3; 7 nucleotides align to TRBD2. The germline CDR1 and CDR2 sequences are SEHNR and FQNEAQ (reference sequence). The CDR3 has 13 amino acids. The DNA for the CDR3 is TGTGCCAGCAGCTCGACTAGCAGAGATACGCAGTATTTT. The encoded protein is CASSSTSRDTQYF. The variable domain in full, with the rest retrieved from reference TRBV7-9 and TRBJ2-3, is DTGVSQNPRHKITKRGQNVTFRCDPISEHNRLYWYRQTLGQGPEFLTYFQNEAQLEKSRLLSDRFSAERPKGSFSTLEIQRTEQGDSAMYLCASSSTSRDTQYFGPGTRLTVL.

This clonotype was counted between two and nine times. The chain couples TRBV7-6 to TRBJ2-5; weak D call: TRBD2 (5 bases). Germline V CDR1 and CDR2: SGHVS, FNYEAQ. The CDR3 loop spans 13 amino acids. V lost 4 bases, J lost 5 bases, and 11 bases lay in between. The CDR3 sequence is CASSSPEEETQYF. The DNA of the CDR3 is TGTGCCAGCAGCTCCCCGGAGGAGGAGACCCAGTACTTC. The full variable domain, completed using reference TRBV7-6 and TRBJ2-5, is GAGVSQSPRYKVTKRGQDVALRCDPISGHVSLYWYRQALGQGPEFLTYFNYEAQQDKSGLPNDRFSAERPEGSISTLTIQRTEQRDSAMYRCASSSPEEETQYFGPGTRLLVL.

This clonotype occurred a few times. This chain joins TRBV6-1 and TRBJ2-7; the D gene is possibly TRBD1 (6 bases). V lost 3 bases, J lost 2 bases, and 11 bases lay in between. Germline V gene sequence: CDR1 MNHNS, CDR2 SASEGT. This CDR3 is built from 14 residues. The CDR3 region is CASSDWTAAYEQYF. As DNA, the CDR3 is TGTGCCAGCAGTGATTGGACAGCCGCCTACGAGCAGTACTTC.

This chain joins TRBV7-9 and TRBJ1-6; TRBD1 matches 10 bases. CDR3 length equals 13 residues. The V gene end was trimmed by 5 bases and the J gene end by 15 bases; junction bases not matched to a gene: 7. Germline V gives CDR1 SEHNR, CDR2 FQNEAQ (reference sequence). This CDR3 reads CASSKGQGILLHF. CDR3 bases: TGTGCCAGCAGCAAGGGACAGGGGATACTCCTCCACTTT. Filled out from reference TRBV7-9 and TRBJ1-6, the complete variable domain reads DTGVSQNPRHKITKRGQNVTFRCDPISEHNRLYWYRQTLGQGPEFLTYFQNEAQLEKSRLLSDRFSAERPKGSFSTLEIQRTEQGDSAMYLCASSKGQGILLHFGNGTRLTVT.

With regard to this clonotype: The junction departs from the called germline gene at one end, perhaps through a read error. The chain carries TRBV7-8 and TRBJ2-1, with a weak D call TRBD2 (5 bases). The CDR3 has 18 amino acids. The germline V gene has CDR1 SGHVS and CDR2 FQNEAQ. CDR3 amino acids: CASHPRIGRTGAYSEQFF. The CDR3 nucleotides are TGTGCCAGTCACCCCAGAATCGGCAGGACTGGTGCCTACAGTGAGCAGTTCTTC.

In its sample, this clonotype was seen many times. J is TRBJ2-1 and V is TRBV7-6; 10 bases line up with TRBD2. Germline V gene lookup returns CDR1 SGHVS and CDR2 FNYEAQ. V gave up 5 bases and J gave up 7 bases; unmatched junction bases: 8. The CDR3 runs 15 residues. This chain's CDR3 is CASSQGTSVTNEQFF. In nucleotides, the CDR3 is TGTGCCAGCAGCCAAGGGACTAGCGTAACAAATGAGCAGTTCTTC.

The V and J genes are TRBV7-2 and TRBJ2-7; tentative D call: TRBD2 (6 bases). Germline V lookup: CDR1 SGHTA, CDR2 FQGNSA. The CDR3 extends over 15 amino acids. Trimming stripped 3 bases from V and 2 bases from J, with 14 bases between. In DNA form, the CDR3 reads TGTGCCAGCAGCTTGAGACTAGGGGTAACCTACGAGCAGTACTTC. Protein sequence: CASSLRLGVTYEQYF.